This TCR beta chain was sequenced in a study of CD8+CD57+ T cells in acquired aplastic anemia. Patients selected for sequencing had displayed CD8+CD57+ cell expansion by flow cytometry. Germline CDR1 is SNHLY and CDR2 is FYNNEI. The CDR3 numbers 15 amino acids, ends counted. TCR beta VDJ combinations and CDR3 sequences were profiled from genomic DNA. From the reads, TCRdb called clonotypes with MiXCR, one entry per CDR3 protein. Of approximately 260,000 distinct CDR3 sequences detected, 82% appear once; the ten largest clones hold approximately 40%. Remarks on this clonotype: The conserved phenylalanine or tryptophan is not found at the CDR3 terminus, so this likely reflects a read error. The limits of the CDR3 on the DNA are not certain, so only TCRdb's listed CDR3 is given.

The TCR comes from a human donor with aplastic anemia. The gene calls are TRBV2 and TRBJ2-5; TRBD2 is taken as the D call from the table, unchecked against the DNA. The material sequenced was sorted CD4+, CD8+, or CD8+CD57+ T cells (not recorded which) from PBMCs. The CDR3 here is CATSDGGMHEETLYP.